This T cell receptor (beta chain) was sequenced in a study of T cells after yellow fever vaccination. Study-wide findings and caveats: Detected again after the booster were most primary-vaccination clones, at almost 97% CD4 and 80% to 90% CD8. Any FACS-sorted repertoire could hold abundant clonotypes that contaminate it from the bulk population. Clonotypes found in both CD4 and CD8 compartments made up a small share.

The CDR3 runs 14 residues. V lost 6 bases and J 3 bases, leaving 18 bases between the germline ends. Per the germline V gene, CDR1 is DFQATT and CDR2 is SNEGSKA (reference sequence). This clonotype was detected many times. No antigen is known for it. Making TCR cDNA involved 5'RACE template switching, which added UMIs and a universal primer site. TCRdb processed the 5' RACE reads anew with MiXCR; each CDR3 protein has one entry. The data show a few hundred thousand distinct CDR3 sequences, 4.1% seen once. The sequence was obtained from a man aged 18-30 years who received the YFV17D yellow fever vaccine. The specimen was PBMCs, collected 5 days after the yellow fever booster vaccination. The chain carries TRBV20-1 and TRBJ2-7; D is ambiguous. The CDR3 DNA follows: TGCAGTGCGTCAGACCTCAATAACAACTACGAGCAGTACTTC. Translation: CSASDLNNNYEQYF.